The clone carrying this T cell receptor (beta chain) was recorded a few times. Antigen: not known. Expressed TCRB transcripts got sequenced, as all isolated RNA was reverse transcribed. Assay used: immunoSEQ multiplex PCR; TCRdb lists only in-frame clones, some missing. The sample holds 600,000 to 700,000 clones; roughly an eighth are singletons and the top ten take approximately 0.022%. The sample is drawn from a study of beta chain features in type 1 diabetes. The study's findings and limits: Shortening that was moderate but significant affected the TCRB CDR3s of Type 1 diabetes patients in all four CD4+ subsets.

Sorting produced populations that all topped 95% purity. The CDR3 spans 11 residues. V was pared by 8 bases and J by 8 bases, with 9 bases between. The germline gives CDR1 SNHLY, CDR2 FYNNEI. The chain uses TRBV2 and TRBJ1-4; D is undetermined. The source is a man younger than 35 with type 1 diabetes. Sequenced material: naive CD4+ T cells from blood. CDR3: CASHRNEKLFF. The CDR3 DNA sequence: TGTGCCAGCCACAGAAACGAAAAACTGTTTTTT.